This T cell receptor (beta chain) came from a study of cytomegalovirus exposure and HLA in healthy donors (TCRdb year 2017). Describing the broader study: In an earlier analysis of fewer than 750 of the donors, about 270 Gb of sequence data and 120 million or so unique TCR beta sequences from about 190 million T cells were reported. The T cell repertoires of 666 subjects were profiled by immunosequencing and related to cytomegalovirus serostatus. An early release that covered roughly 600 HLA-typed donors contained approximately 300 gigabases of sequencing data and some 87 million unique TCR sequences. Among about 400 genotyped donors of the cohort, an average of approximately 220,000 unique TCR beta nucleotide sequences was sequenced per donor, of which about 20% were non-productive. Class I and class II HLA loci were covered by the typing at four-digit resolution. High-throughput TCR immunosequencing, statistical association of individual TCRs with disease status, and machine learning were combined to predict cytomegalovirus infection status. Of the 398 genotyped donors, roughly 76% were placed in the genetic ancestry cluster associated with self-reported Caucasian donors. To study patterns of TCR occurrence, a later analysis re-analyzed previously published TCR beta repertoires from 666 donors and added high-resolution HLA genotyping. The study was designed to test whether signatures of past pathogen exposure could be identified by cataloging public T cell receptors. Because of strong linkage in the cohort, roughly five DR-DQ haplotypes were treated as single units for association and clustering. Typing coverage differed by locus: A, B, C, DRB1 and DQB1 were typed in roughly 620-630 donors, DQA1 in 500 to 550, DPA1 in some 610, and DPB1 in 472. All discovery cohort repertoires had been generated on a single sequencing platform. In an earlier analysis of several hundred of the donors, high-throughput TCR beta sequencing was used to judge whether each TCR beta V gene segment behaved as functional or pseudogenic. Donor age, sex, ethnicity and CMV serostatus were collected together with the repertoire data. A later genetic analysis used genome-wide SNP genotypes for about 65% of the roughly 700 donors, treating that subset as a discovery cohort. Rather than using new phenotypic data, the later analysis identified candidate immune exposures from TCR beta sequences and from how often those sequences occurred across donors. Besides the first cohort of approximately 710 subjects, a separate validation cohort made up of roughly 120 different subjects was used. Beyond this particular receptor, the publication reports: A cluster of highly shared sequence variants was judged likely to be a technical artifact of the sequencing pipeline. A further reported finding was that TCR beta sequences accurately predicted the HLA-A and HLA-B alleles for most subjects in the first cohort. According to a later analysis, parvovirus B19, influenza, CMV and Epstein-Barr virus appeared linked to several top co-occurrence clusters. Some IMGT-functional V segments, including TRBV6-2 and TRBV6-3, could not be distinguished by the 87-base-pair reads and were therefore excluded. In a later analysis, 16,951 TCR beta sequences were associated with specific HLA alleles at a false discovery rate of 0.05. The cohort was sequenced for TCR beta chains only, and without alpha or paired-chain data the features that could be detected were limited. The authors suggested that the approach could potentially be extended to other disease states and immunological phenotypes. Because counts were too low, about 17 rarely observed V segments, including chromosome 9 orphons, were excluded from the earlier analysis of 587 of the donors. Strong co-occurrence of HLA alleles, especially DR and DQ, made assigning TCR associations to individual alleles difficult. According to a later analysis, TCR association rates differed among HLA loci, with DRB1 alleles showing the most associated TCRs and HLA-C alleles showing the fewest. According to a later analysis, most CMV-associated TCR beta chains appeared to be HLA-restricted, and the HLA associations seemed to be driven largely by CMV exposure. Because HLA typing was unavailable for some donors at each locus, only the typed subset was used in association tests. The study listed 150 to 200 TCR beta chains as associated with cytomegalovirus. The classifier was reported to diagnose cytomegalovirus status with high specificity and sensitivity in both the original cohort and the validation cohort. The only immune exposure information available for the cohort was CMV serostatus. Roughly uniform sequencing depth across donors was assumed in presence/absence analyses, although this assumption may not hold. A few of the identified cytomegalovirus-associated TCR beta chains were confirmed in vitro to be specific for cytomegalovirus antigens. Most TCR sequences were observed very rarely across donors, whereas some public TCRs were present in many individuals. In a later analysis, HLA-associated TCR beta chains showed more clonal expansion and lower generation probabilities than non-associated chains that were equally common. Compared with the approximately 700-donor mean, donors in an Asian-associated ancestry cluster had fewer N-insertions in productive TCRs, according to a later genetic analysis. In a later genetic analysis, a missense DCLRE1C variant was associated with V-gene and J-gene trimming of TCR beta chains, and the association was replicated in an independent cohort. Correlated functional status among segregating V segments might be attributable to linkage disequilibrium, but an unknown experimental factor could not be ruled out. In an earlier analysis of 587 of the donors, most TCR beta V segments appeared in productive rearrangements about 87% or about 30% of the time, broadly matching IMGT annotations.

The germline V end is reduced by 8 bases and the J end by 4 bases; junction bases left unmatched: 5. The germline V gene yields MNHNS for CDR1 and SASEGT for CDR2. Counted from cysteine to phenylalanine, this CDR3 has 15 amino acids. The kept DNA is CDR3 alone, 45 bases in frame from the first base. The receptor library was made with the immunoSEQ multiplex PCR assay. For the multiplex PCR, a mixture combining 60 forward primers for TCR Vbeta segments and 13 reverse primers for TCR Jbeta segments was used. A multiplex PCR assay on genomic DNA amplified the CDR3 region of rearranged TCR beta genes. Amplified TCR beta libraries were sequenced as 87-base-pair reads on the Illumina HiSeq System. The authors' analysis ran thus. A later analysis tallied 75 million to 85 million unique TCR beta chains across the 650 to 750 repertoires, and about 10 million of those chains were shared by two or more donors. Raw reads were error-corrected and collapsed into unique sequences by a nearest-neighbor algorithm in which closely related sequences were merged to remove PCR and sequencing errors. Alignment of CDR3 sequences to IMGT reference sequences was used to assign V, D and J gene segments. For a sequence to be retained, a match of at least six nucleotides to both a V gene segment and a J gene segment was required. Rearrangements were called productive when the CDR3 lacked stop codons and stayed in frame with V and J; all others were non-productive. CDR3 was defined according to IMGT convention as the region running from the second conserved V-encoded cysteine to the conserved J-encoded phenylalanine. In an earlier analysis of 500 to 650 of the donors, sequences lacking an unambiguous match to a single V gene segment were excluded. An earlier analysis of just under 600 of the donors called V segments functional above 56.7% productive rearrangements and segregating when the between-donor standard deviation exceeded 5%. To diagnose cytomegalovirus status from the catalog of TCR beta chain sequences, a statistical classification framework was built. A later analysis assigned V and J genes by comparing TCR nucleotide sequences with IMGT/GENE-DB human TR gene sequences. A later analysis assigned CDR3 sequences and most-parsimonious VDJ recombination scenarios with the TCRdist pipeline. In a later analysis, every TCR beta chain was defined by the combination of its CDR3 amino acid sequence and its V-gene family, and reads without a unique V-gene family were dropped. To address suspected cross-contamination and a sequencing artifact, a later analysis removed approximately 590 highly shared, low-generation-probability nucleotide sequences. In a later analysis, a clonal expansion index for each public chain was calculated from normalized within-repertoire ranks of inferred template counts. Generation probabilities in a later analysis came from a VDJ recombination model fitted to out-of-frame rearrangements, and those results were checked against IGoR. A later analysis scored TCR-TCR, TCR-HLA and TCR-CMV co-occurrence with hypergeometric tests, applying a repertoire-size bias correction to TCR pairs. In a later analysis, false discovery rates were estimated by permuting HLA or CMV assignments 20 times. In a later analysis, co-occurring TCRs were grouped using DBSCAN, with TCRdist sequence similarity added in when clustering inside HLA-allele-positive subsets. Repertoires with fewer than 30,000 or more than 120,000 public chains, plus five repertoires with anomalous nucleotide sharing, were excluded from co-occurrence clustering. TCRdb obtained this table from immuneACCESS and retained in-frame rearrangements with V and J assigned. These tables miss some clones; where compared with another copy, unresolved V genes account for less than half of the shortfall, and the remainder is unexplained. V and J calls and clone size are copied from that table; D and trimming were computed from the DNA. For this sample there are some 80,000 clones; around 10% appear just once. The ten top clones hold roughly a quarter of the sample.

The cohort comprised some 700 healthy bone marrow donors. All cohort members were sampled while nominally healthy, although unrecorded immune exposures were likely present. The donor tested CMV seropositive and was one of the 289 seropositive cohort members. A peripheral blood sample was collected from each donor, and TCR beta sequencing was performed on peripheral blood mononuclear cells. The Qiagen DNeasy Blood Extraction Kit was used to extract genomic DNA from the blood cell samples. This clone was seen only a few times. Its antigen remains undetermined. No much larger clonotype is one base removed from it; base qualities were not supplied.

This TCR came from a man aged 55 to 70 in good health and CMV-seropositive. The receptor chain draws on TRBV6-1 and TRBJ2-6, with TRBD1 matching 10 junction bases. Sequencing was done on a sample of PBMCs. The DNA sequence follows: TGTGCCAGCGAAGGGACAGGGGACGGGGCCAACGTCCTGACTTTC. Its translation is CASEGTGDGANVLTF.